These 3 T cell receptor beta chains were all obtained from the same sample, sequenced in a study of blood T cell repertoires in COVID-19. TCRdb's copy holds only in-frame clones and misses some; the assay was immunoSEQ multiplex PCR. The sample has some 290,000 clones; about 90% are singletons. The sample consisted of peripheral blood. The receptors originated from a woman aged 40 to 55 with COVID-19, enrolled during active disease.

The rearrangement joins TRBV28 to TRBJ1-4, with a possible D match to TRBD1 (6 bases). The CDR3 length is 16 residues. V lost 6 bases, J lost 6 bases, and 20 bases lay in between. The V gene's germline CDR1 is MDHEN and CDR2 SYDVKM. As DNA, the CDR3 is TGTGCCAGCAGACAAAGGCGGCCGGGGGGCCATGAAAAACTGTTTTTT. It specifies CASRQRRPGGHEKLFF.

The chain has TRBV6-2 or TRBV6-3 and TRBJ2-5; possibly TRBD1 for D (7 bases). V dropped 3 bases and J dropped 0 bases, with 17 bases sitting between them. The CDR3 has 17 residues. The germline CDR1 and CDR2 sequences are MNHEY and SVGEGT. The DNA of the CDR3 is TGTGCCAGCAGTTATCCCACGACAGGGACTTACCAAGAGACCCAGTACTTC. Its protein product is CASSYPTTGTYQETQYF.

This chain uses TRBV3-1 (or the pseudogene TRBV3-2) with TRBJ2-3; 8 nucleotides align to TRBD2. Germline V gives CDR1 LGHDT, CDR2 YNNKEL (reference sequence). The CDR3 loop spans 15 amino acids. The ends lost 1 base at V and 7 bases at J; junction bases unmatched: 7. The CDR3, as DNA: TGTGCCAGCAGCCAAGGGCACAGCGGGGGTCATACGCAGTATTTT. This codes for CASSQGHSGGHTQYF.